This T cell receptor (beta chain) appears in the sequencing data of a study of T cell clonality in common variable immunodeficiency. The repertoire was sequenced with immunoSEQ multiplex PCR; TCRdb's copy has only in-frame clones and lacks some. Sampling found approximately 52,000 clones, none seen once. The V gene's germline CDR1 is SGHVS and CDR2 FNYEAQ. The CDR3 contains 17 residues. Points on this clone: One end of the junction fails to match germline, which may point to a read error. The CDR3 goes on 3 residues after the read ends, and that part is filled in from the germline J gene.

The sequencing sample was made of peripheral blood mononuclear cells. V is TRBV7-6 and J is TRBJ2-1; D is uncertain. The sequence was collected from a person aged 18-70 years in good health. CDR3 in amino acids: CASSLEMAASSCNEQFF. CDR3 bases read: TGTGCCAGCAGCTTAGAGATGGCGGCGAGCTCCTGCAATGAG.